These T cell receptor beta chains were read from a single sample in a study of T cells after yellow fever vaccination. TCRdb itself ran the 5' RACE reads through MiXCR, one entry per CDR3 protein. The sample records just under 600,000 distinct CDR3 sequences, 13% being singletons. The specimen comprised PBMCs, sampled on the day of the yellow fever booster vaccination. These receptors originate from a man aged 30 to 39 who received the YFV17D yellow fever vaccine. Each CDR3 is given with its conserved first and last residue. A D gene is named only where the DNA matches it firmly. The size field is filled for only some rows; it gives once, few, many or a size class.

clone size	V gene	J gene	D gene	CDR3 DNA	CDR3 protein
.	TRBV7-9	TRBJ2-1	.	TGTGCCAGCAGCTTAGAGGGTATTGAGCAGTTCTTC	CASSLEGIEQFF
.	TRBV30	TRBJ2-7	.	TGTGCCTGGGCGAGGCAGGGAAACTCCTACGAGCAGTACTTC	CAWARQGNSYEQYF
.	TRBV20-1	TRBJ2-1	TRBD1	TGCAGTGCACCGGCCCGGACAGGGAATTCTAATGAGCAGTTCTTC	CSAPARTGNSNEQFF
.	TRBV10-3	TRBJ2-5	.	TGTGCCATCAGTGAAATAGAATCGGTGTCCCAGTACTTC	CAISEIESVSQYF
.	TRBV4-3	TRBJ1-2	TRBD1	TGCGCCAGCAGCCAAGTGGGCAGGGGGGACTATGGCTACACCTTC	CASSQVGRGDYGYTF
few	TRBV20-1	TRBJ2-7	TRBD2	TGCAGTGCTCCCGGGACTAGCGGGAGGATGGTTACCTACGAGCAGTACTTC	CSAPGTSGRMVTYEQYF
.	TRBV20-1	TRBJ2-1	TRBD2	TGCAGTGCTAGTTATAGCGGGAGCGCCTACAATGAGCAGTTCTTC	CSASYSGSAYNEQFF
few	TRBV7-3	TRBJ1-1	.	TGTGCCAGCCGGGGGGGTAGGGACACTGAAGCTTTCTTT	CASRGGRDTEAFF
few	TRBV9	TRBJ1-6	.	TGTGCCAGCAGCGTAAAGGGCATAGATAATTCACCCCTCCACTTT	CASSVKGIDNSPLHF
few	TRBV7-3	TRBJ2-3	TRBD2	TGTGCCAGCAGCTCGACTAGCGGGACCCAACATACGCAGTATTTT	CASSSTSGTQHTQYF
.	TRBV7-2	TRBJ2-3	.	TGTGCCAGCAGCTTAGAAGGGGTAAACACAGATACGCAGTATTTT	CASSLEGVNTDTQYF
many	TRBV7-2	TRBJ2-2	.	TGTGCCAGCAGCAATCCAGGACTTCACACCGGGGAGCTGTTTTTT	CASSNPGLHTGELFF
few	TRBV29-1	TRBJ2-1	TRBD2	TGCAGCGTTGAGAATCTGGGACTAGCGGGATACAATGAGCAGTTCTTC	CSVENLGLAGYNEQFF
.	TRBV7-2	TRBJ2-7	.	TGTGCCAGCAGCTTAGGGAGGGCCCTCGAGCAGTACTTC	CASSLGRALEQYF
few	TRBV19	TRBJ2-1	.	TGTGCCAGTAGTGCCGCTAATGAGCAGTTCTTC	CASSAANEQFF
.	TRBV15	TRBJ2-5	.	TGTGCCACCAGCAGAGATGAGGTTGGCCAACGACTAGAGCGAGAGACCCAGTACTTC	CATSRDEVGQRLERETQYF
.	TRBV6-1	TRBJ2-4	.	TGTGCCAGCAGTACCCAGGGCACCAACATTCAGTACTTC	CASSTQGTNIQYF
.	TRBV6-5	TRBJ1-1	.	TGTGCCAGCAGTTACTCCGGCGAGGGCACTGAAGCTTTCTTT	CASSYSGEGTEAFF
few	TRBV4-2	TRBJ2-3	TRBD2	TGTGCCAGCAGCCAAGAAAGACTAGCGGGAGATACGCAGTATTTT	CASSQERLAGDTQYF
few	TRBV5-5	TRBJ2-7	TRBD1	TGTGCCAGCAGCTTGGGAGGCCAGGGGGCACACTACGAGCAGTACTTC	CASSLGGQGAHYEQYF
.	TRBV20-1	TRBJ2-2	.	TGCAGTGCTAGGGCTACAGGTGGCGGGGAGCTGTTTTTT	CSARATGGGELFF
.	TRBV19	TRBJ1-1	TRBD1	TGTGCCAGTAGTATCAGGGGGCAAACTGAAGCTTTCTTT	CASSIRGQTEAFF
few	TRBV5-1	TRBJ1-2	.	TGCGCCAGCAGCTTGGCCATAGGGTACAGCAACTATGGCTACACCTTC	CASSLAIGYSNYGYTF
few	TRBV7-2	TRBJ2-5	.	TGTGCCAGCAGCCCCGAGAACTTC	CASSPENF
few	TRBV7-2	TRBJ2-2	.	TGTGCCAGCAGCCTATCCCTGGAGGTGGAGCTGTTTTTT	CASSLSLEVELFF
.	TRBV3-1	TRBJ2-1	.	TGTGCCAGCAGCCAATGGGGGGAAAATGAGCAGTTCTTC	CASSQWGENEQFF
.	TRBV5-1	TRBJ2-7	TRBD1	TGCGCCAGCAGCGGCGGGACAGGGGTCACCTACGAGCAGTACTTC	CASSGGTGVTYEQYF
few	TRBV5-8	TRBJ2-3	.	TGTGCCAGCAGCTTGGCCAGCGTCCCAGATACGCAGTATTTT	CASSLASVPDTQYF
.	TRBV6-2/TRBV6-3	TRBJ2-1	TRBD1	TGTGCCAGCAGTCCGACAGGGCTTTCCTACAATGAGCAGTTCTTC	CASSPTGLSYNEQFF
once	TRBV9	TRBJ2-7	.	TGTGCCAGCAGCGTAGGTAACGAGCAGTACTTC	CASSVGNEQYF
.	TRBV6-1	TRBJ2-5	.	TGTGCCAGCACTCCCGGGCCTCTAGGGACCCAGTACTTC	CASTPGPLGTQYF
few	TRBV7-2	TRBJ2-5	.	TGTGCCAGCAGCTTTGGGGGGGCGCACGAGACCCAGTACTTC	CASSFGGAHETQYF
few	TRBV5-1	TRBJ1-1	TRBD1	TGCGCCAGCGATAGGACAGGGAAGAACACTGAAGCTTTCTTT	CASDRTGKNTEAFF
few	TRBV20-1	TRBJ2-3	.	TGCAGTGCCTTTTCACCCGGTGGAACAGATACGCAGTATTTT	CSAFSPGGTDTQYF
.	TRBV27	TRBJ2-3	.	TGTGCCAGCAGTGTCTCCCCAGGGGTTTTAGGGGATACGCAGTATTTT	CASSVSPGVLGDTQYF
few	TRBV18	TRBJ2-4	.	TGTGCCAGCTCAACGACCCCCGGGGACAAAAACATTCAGTACTTC	CASSTTPGDKNIQYF
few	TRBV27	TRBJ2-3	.	TGTGCCAGCAGTTTTAGTGCTCCCTCTACTCGAACAGATACGCAGTATTTT	CASSFSAPSTRTDTQYF
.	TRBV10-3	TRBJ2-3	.	TGTGCCATCAGTGAGTCTTCCACTAGCACAGATACGCAGTATTTT	CAISESSTSTDTQYF
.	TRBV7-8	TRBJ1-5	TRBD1	TGTGCCAGCAGCCGAAACAGGGGCTGGAGCAATCAGCCCCAGCATTTT	CASSRNRGWSNQPQHF
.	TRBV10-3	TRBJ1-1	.	TGTGCCATCAGTGACCCGGGAGTGCAGAACACTGAAGCTTTCTTT	CAISDPGVQNTEAFF
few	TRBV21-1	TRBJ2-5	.	TGTGCCAGCACCAACGTCGCCCCCGGACAAAGACTACAAGAGACCCAGTACTTC	CASTNVAPGQRLQETQYF
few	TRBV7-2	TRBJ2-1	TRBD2	TGTGCCAGCAGCTTAATCCCTAGCGGGAGGGCCCTTGAGCAGTTCTTC	CASSLIPSGRALEQFF
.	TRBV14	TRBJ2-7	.	TGTGCCAGCAGCAGGCAACGCTACGAGCAGTACTTC	CASSRQRYEQYF
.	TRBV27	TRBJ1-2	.	TGTGCCAGCAGCCCCATCGGTAAAATTCGGGGCTATGGCTACACCTTC	CASSPIGKIRGYGYTF
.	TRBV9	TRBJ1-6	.	TGTGCCAGCAGCCCTGCCGGCACAACTTCACCCCTCCACTTT	CASSPAGTTSPLHF
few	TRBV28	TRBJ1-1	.	TGTGCCAGCAGTTTTAAGTCCAACACTGAAGCTTTCTTT	CASSFKSNTEAFF
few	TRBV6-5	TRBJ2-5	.	TGTGCCAGCAGTTACACCCGGGAGCAAGAGACCCAGTACTTC	CASSYTREQETQYF
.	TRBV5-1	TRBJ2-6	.	TGCGCCAGCATGGCGGAAGCTGGGGCCAACGTCCTGACTTTC	CASMAEAGANVLTF
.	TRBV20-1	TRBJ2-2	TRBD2	TGCAGTGCTTACTCTAGCGGGAAGAACACCGGGGAGCTGTTTTTT	CSAYSSGKNTGELFF